This T cell receptor (beta chain) emerged from a study of graft-versus-host responses after intestinal transplantation. Study information: Among the recipients, all got anti-thymocyte globulin induction and then tacrolimus and steroids for around three years. Study-wide points: GvH clonotypes were identified within recipient marrow, with a subset emerging first in ileum or blood. The presence of high graft-versus-host to host-versus-graft clonal ratios in allografts characterized patients with graft-donor T cell macrochimerism.

Points on this clone: Antigen unknown.

Sequenced by immunoSEQ multiplex PCR; TCRdb stores in-frame clones only, minus some. In the table there are over 100,000 clones, 90% to 95% of which are singletons. The V gene's germline CDR1 is SEHNR and CDR2 FQNEAQ (reference sequence). The CDR3 consists of 12 residues. V was trimmed by 5 bases and J by 8 bases, leaving 9 bases between them. Source: unstimulated CD4+ T cells sorted from spleen or lymph node cells, taken before intestinal transplant. This receptor was obtained from a human donor who received an intestinal transplant. The V call is TRBV7-9, the J call TRBJ2-2; D might be TRBD1 or TRBD2, each matching 5 bases. This CDR3 is CASSPGAGELFF. In nucleotides, the CDR3 is TGTGCCAGCAGCCCCGGGGCGGGGGAGCTGTTTTTT.